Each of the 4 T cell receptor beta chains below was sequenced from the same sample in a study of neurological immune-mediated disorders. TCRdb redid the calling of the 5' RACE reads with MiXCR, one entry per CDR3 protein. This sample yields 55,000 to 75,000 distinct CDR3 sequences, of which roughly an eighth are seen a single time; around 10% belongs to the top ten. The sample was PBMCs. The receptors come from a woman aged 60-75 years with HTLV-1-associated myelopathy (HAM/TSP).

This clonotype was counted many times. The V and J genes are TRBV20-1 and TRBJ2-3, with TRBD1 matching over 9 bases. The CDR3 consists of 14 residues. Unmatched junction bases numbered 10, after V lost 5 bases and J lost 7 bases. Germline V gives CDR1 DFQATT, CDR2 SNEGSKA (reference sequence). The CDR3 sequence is CSAPRTGVRNTQYF. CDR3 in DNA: TGCAGTGCTCCACGGACAGGGGTACGAAATACGCAGTATTTT.

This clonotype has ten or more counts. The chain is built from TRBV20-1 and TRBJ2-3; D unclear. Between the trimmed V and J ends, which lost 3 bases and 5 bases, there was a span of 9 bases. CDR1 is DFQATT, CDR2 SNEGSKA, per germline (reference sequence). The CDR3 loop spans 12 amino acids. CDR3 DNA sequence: TGCAGTGCTAGCTTAAAGGGAGATACGCAGTATTTT. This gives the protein CSASLKGDTQYF.

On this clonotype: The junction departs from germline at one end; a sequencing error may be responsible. The CDR3 loop reads CAISQARGGETKSSYEQFF. CDR3 nucleotide sequence: TGCGCCATCAGCCAAGCCCGGGGGGGGGAGACCAAAAGCTCCTACGAGCAGTTCTTC. The chain combines TRBV4-1 with TRBJ2-1; 8 bases align to TRBD2. Germline V lookup: CDR1 MGHRA, CDR2 YSYEKL. This CDR3 is built from 19 residues.

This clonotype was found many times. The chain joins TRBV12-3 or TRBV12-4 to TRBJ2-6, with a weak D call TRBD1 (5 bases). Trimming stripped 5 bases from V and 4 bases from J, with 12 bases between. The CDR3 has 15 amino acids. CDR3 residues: CASSKDKAGANVLTF. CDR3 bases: TGTGCCAGCAGTAAGGACAAAGCAGGGGCCAACGTCCTGACTTTC.